This T cell receptor beta chain was recorded in a study of beta chain features in type 1 diabetes. Study-level points and caveats: Any HLA effect on TCRB rearrangement was left unresolved by small sub-analyses. In every one of the four CD4+ subsets, TCRB CDR3s were moderately but significantly shorter in Type 1 diabetes patients. cDNA-based reads could over-represent cells with high TCR expression. Junctions at VDJ sites from type 1 diabetes patients had fewer insertions and more deletions.

Germline CDR1 is SGDLS and CDR2 is YYNGEE. V was clipped by 10 bases and J by 0 bases, with 14 bases between them. This CDR3 has 15 residues. Sorted populations all had greater than 98% purity. This clone was detected only a few times. What it recognizes is unknown. The authors reverse transcribed all of the isolated RNA, so sequencing captured expressed TCRB transcripts. The protocol was immunoSEQ multiplex PCR, while the TCRdb copy is restricted to in-frame clones and leaves out a portion. The table shows around 600,000 clones, with 9.5% to 15% occurring only once. Sequenced sample: naive CD4+ T cells from blood. The rearrangement joins TRBV9 to TRBJ2-6; TRBD1 is a possible D gene (5 bases). The receptor comes from a man aged 25 to 45 with type 1 diabetes. This chain's CDR3 is CASQGADSGANVLTF. Written as DNA, the CDR3 is TGTGCCTCCCAAGGGGCTGACTCTGGGGCCAACGTCCTGACTTTC. The entire variable domain, with the rest obtained from reference TRBV9 and TRBJ2-6, is as follows: DSGVTQTPKHLITATGQRVTLRCSPRSGDLSVYWYQQSLDQGLQFLIQYYNGEERAKGNILERFSAQQFPDLHSELNLSSLELGDSALYFCASQGADSGANVLTFGAGSRLTVL.